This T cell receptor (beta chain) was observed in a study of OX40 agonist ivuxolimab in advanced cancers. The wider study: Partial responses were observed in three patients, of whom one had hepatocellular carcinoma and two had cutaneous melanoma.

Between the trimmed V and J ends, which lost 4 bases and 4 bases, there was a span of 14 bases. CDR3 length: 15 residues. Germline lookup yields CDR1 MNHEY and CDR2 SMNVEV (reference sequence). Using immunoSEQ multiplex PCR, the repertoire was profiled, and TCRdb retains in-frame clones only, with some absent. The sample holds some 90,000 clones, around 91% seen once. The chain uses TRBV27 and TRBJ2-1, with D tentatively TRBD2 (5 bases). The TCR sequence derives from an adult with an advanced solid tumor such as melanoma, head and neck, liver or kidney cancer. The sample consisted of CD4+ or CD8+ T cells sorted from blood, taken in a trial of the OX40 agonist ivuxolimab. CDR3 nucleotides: TGTGCCAGCAGTTCGCACCGGGAAAGATACAATGAGCAGTTCTTC. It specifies CASSSHRERYNEQFF.